This is a list of T cell receptor beta chains from one sample in a study of cytomegalovirus exposure and HLA in healthy donors. TCRdb's copy holds only in-frame clones and misses some; the assay was immunoSEQ multiplex PCR. The sample lists over 95,000 clones; 74% were seen once. The sequenced material came from PBMCs. The receptor source for this set is a woman between 40 and 50 years old in good health and CMV-seropositive. Each CDR3 is given with its conserved first and last residue. The D gene is left open where the match is weak. Part of the rows lack a size; the others show once, few, many or a class for expanded clones.

clone_size	j_call	d_call	v_call	cdr3_nt	cdr3_aa
-	TRBJ1-5	-	TRBV19	TGTGCCAGTAGTATATCTGGGGCAGGACACCAGCCCCAGCATTTT	CASSISGAGHQPQHF
-	TRBJ2-1	-	TRBV5-4	TGTGCCAGCAGCCTGGTCCTAGCTGTGGAGTTCTACAATGAGCAGTTCTTC	CASSLVLAVEFYNEQFF
-	TRBJ2-2	TRBD2	TRBV5-1	TGCGCCAGCCGTCCCACTAGCGGGAACACCGGGGAGCTGTTTTTT	CASRPTSGNTGELFF
-	TRBJ2-1	TRBD1	TRBV15	TGTGCCACCGGCCCGACAGGGGGCTCCTACAATGAGCAGTTCTTC	CATGPTGGSYNEQFF
few	TRBJ1-2	-	TRBV30	TGTGCCTGGAGTCCCCCCTGGGGAGGGAATGGCTACACCTTC	CAWSPPWGGNGYTF
-	TRBJ1-1	TRBD1	TRBV5-1	TGCGCCAGCAGCCCTGAACAGGGGGCGAGGACTGAAGCTTTCTTT	CASSPEQGARTEAFF
-	TRBJ1-6	TRBD1	TRBV18	TGTGCCAGCTCATCCGACAGGGCCAATTCACCCCTCCACTTT	CASSSDRANSPLHF
-	TRBJ2-1	-	TRBV4-1	TGCGCCAGCAGCCAAGAAACTGCGAGCTCCTACAATGAGCAGTTCTTC	CASSQETASSYNEQFF
-	TRBJ2-1	-	TRBV19	TGTGCCAGTAGTCCCGGTAGGGGCTCCTACAATGAGCAGTTCTTC	CASSPGRGSYNEQFF
-	TRBJ1-1	-	TRBV29-1	TGCAGCGTTGCCTTAAGCCTTACTGAAGCTTTCTTT	CSVALSLTEAFF
-	TRBJ2-5	TRBD1	TRBV2	TGTGCCAGCAGTGATGGTCCAGGGGGATCAGAGACCCAGTACTTC	CASSDGPGGSETQYF
-	TRBJ1-3	-	TRBV30	TGTGCCTGGAATTTTATAAGAGGGAACACCATATATTTT	CAWNFIRGNTIYF
few	TRBJ2-1	TRBD2	TRBV5-1	TGCGCCAGCAGCTTGTTCCTAGCGGGAGTTGAGCAGTTCTTC	CASSLFLAGVEQFF
-	TRBJ2-2	-	TRBV4-3	TGCGCCAGCAGCCAAGATGGGGGGGGCCCAACCGGGGAGCTGTTTTTT	CASSQDGGGPTGELFF
few	TRBJ1-2	TRBD1	TRBV4-3	TGCGCCAGCAGCCAAGATTTGGGACAGACTAACTATGGCTACACCTTC	CASSQDLGQTNYGYTF
-	TRBJ1-2	-	TRBV28	TGTGCCAGCAGCTCCCCCCCCAGGGGCTACACCTTC	CASSSPPRGYTF
-	TRBJ2-7	TRBD2	TRBV11-3	TGTGCCAGCGGGACTACGGGCGACTACGAGCAGTACTTC	CASGTTGDYEQYF
-	TRBJ1-1	-	TRBV4-1	TGCGCCAGCAGCCAGGGGGGGGCGATGAATGAAGCTTTCTTT	CASSQGGAMNEAFF
-	TRBJ1-5	TRBD1	TRBV19	TGTGCCAGTACAACAGGGGGAACAAATCAGCCCCAGCATTTT	CASTTGGTNQPQHF
few	TRBJ1-2	-	TRBV7-9	TGTGCCAGCAGCTTAGCGATAGGGGCAAAAATCTATGGCTACACCTTC	CASSLAIGAKIYGYTF
-	TRBJ1-1	-	TRBV10-3	TGTGCCATCAGTGGCAGAGGTGGAAACACTGAAGCTTTCTTT	CAISGRGGNTEAFF
-	TRBJ2-5	-	TRBV7-9	TGTGCCAGCAGCTTATCATCGACACGAGAGACCCAGTACTTC	CASSLSSTRETQYF
-	TRBJ1-4	-	TRBV11-2	TGTGCCAGCAGCTTAGGAGGGCAGGCTCTGACTGAAAAACTGTTTTTT	CASSLGGQALTEKLFF
-	TRBJ2-7	-	TRBV5-1	TGCGCCAGCAGGACGGACAGCTTCCCATCATACGAGCAGTACTTC	CASRTDSFPSYEQYF
-	TRBJ1-1	-	TRBV28	TGTGCCAGCAGCTCCCTCGGGGTTGGTAAAGCTTTCTTT	CASSSLGVGKAFF
-	TRBJ2-7	TRBD1	TRBV27	TGTGCCAGCAGTTCTTTACGGGACAGGGGGTACGAGCAGTACTTC	CASSSLRDRGYEQYF
-	TRBJ2-1	-	TRBV27	TGTGCCAGCATGGGGCCGGGCTGGGGATACAATGAGCAGTTCTTC	CASMGPGWGYNEQFF
-	TRBJ2-1	TRBD1	TRBV27	TGTGCCAGCAGTTTGGGCTTGGGACAGGGCGGCAATGAGCAGTTCTTC	CASSLGLGQGGNEQFF
-	TRBJ1-1	-	TRBV19	TGTGCCAGTACCGGGGGGGGCCGACGAGAGACTGAAGCTTTCTTT	CASTGGGRRETEAFF
-	TRBJ2-7	-	TRBV5-1	TGCGCCAGCAGCTTTGGGGCGGGGCCTACCTACGAGCAGTACTTC	CASSFGAGPTYEQYF
-	TRBJ1-2	TRBD1	TRBV29-1	TGCAGCGTCTTACAGGGGATTAAGGGCTACACCTTC	CSVLQGIKGYTF
-	TRBJ2-1	-	TRBV29-1	TGCAGCGTTGAACGCGGGCCCAATGAGCAGTTCTTC	CSVERGPNEQFF
-	TRBJ1-5	-	TRBV29-1	TGCAGCGTTAGACGGGAAGCGAATCAGCCCCAGCATTTT	CSVRREANQPQHF
-	TRBJ1-1	-	TRBV30	TGTGCCTGGAACCCAGGGGTGAGGGACACTGAAGCTTTCTTT	CAWNPGVRDTEAFF
-	TRBJ1-2	TRBD1	TRBV6-1	TGTGCCAGCAGTGAAGCGGGACAGGGGTACTATGGCTACACCTTC	CASSEAGQGYYGYTF
-	TRBJ2-1	-	TRBV4-1	TGCGCCAGCAGCCCAGGCGTCCTACGCGGGACTTGGGGAGAGCATGAGCAGTTCTTC	CASSPGVLRGTWGEHEQFF
-	TRBJ2-3	TRBD2	TRBV18	TGTGCCAGCTCACCACAGGAATTTCTAGCGGGCGCAGATACGCAGTATTTT	CASSPQEFLAGADTQYF
-	TRBJ2-7	TRBD2	TRBV19	TGTGCCAGTAGTGCGGGTCTAGCGGGAGGGCCCTACGAGCAGTACTTC	CASSAGLAGGPYEQYF
few	TRBJ1-2	-	TRBV5-1	TGCGCCAGCAACCCCAACGCCGGGACAAATAACTATGGCTACACCTTC	CASNPNAGTNNYGYTF
-	TRBJ2-3	TRBD2	TRBV27	TGTGCCAGCAGTTCCTACCCACCGGGGGGGCCTGAAGATACGCAGTATTTT	CASSSYPPGGPEDTQYF
medium-sized	TRBJ2-7	-	TRBV5-6	TGTGCCAGCAGCTTCGAGGTTACCTACGAGCAGTACTTC	CASSFEVTYEQYF
-	TRBJ2-5	-	TRBV29-1	TGCAGCGCCCTCTTGGCCTCCCCCGGGGAGACCCAGTACTTC	CSALLASPGETQYF
-	TRBJ2-2	-	TRBV5-1	TGCGCCAGCAGTATTTCAGGGAACACCGGGGAGCTGTTTTTT	CASSISGNTGELFF
-	TRBJ1-6	-	TRBV6-1	TGTGCCAGCAGTGGAATGAGGTCCTATAATTCACCCCTCCACTTT	CASSGMRSYNSPLHF
-	TRBJ2-7	TRBD2	TRBV4-2	TGTGCCAGCAGCCAAAGCGGGGGGGACTACGAGCAGTACTTC	CASSQSGGDYEQYF
-	TRBJ2-7	TRBD1	TRBV7-9	TGTGCCAGCAGCTGGCGACAGGGGACGTACGAGCAGTACTTC	CASSWRQGTYEQYF
-	TRBJ2-3	-	TRBV2	TGTGCCAGCAACAGGAAGCTCCCAACAGATACGCAGTATTTT	CASNRKLPTDTQYF
-	TRBJ1-2	-	TRBV6-1	TGTGCCAGCAGTGAACGGTGGGGGGCTAACTATGGCTACACCTTC	CASSERWGANYGYTF
-	TRBJ1-2	-	TRBV29-1	TGCAGCGTTGAAGTAGCCCTCGGGGCGGGAGGCTACACCTTC	CSVEVALGAGGYTF
-	TRBJ2-3	TRBD2	TRBV5-4	TGTGCCAGCAGCTTGGGCCTAGCGGGTACCACAGATACGCAGTATTTT	CASSLGLAGTTDTQYF
few	TRBJ2-4	-	TRBV30	TGTGCCTGGACCGGCGGGGAGTACTTC	CAWTGGEYF
-	TRBJ1-1	TRBD1	TRBV6-6	TGTGCCAGCAGAAGGACAGGGGAGGACACTGAAGCTTTCTTT	CASRRTGEDTEAFF
-	TRBJ1-1	-	TRBV19	TGTGCCAGTAGTAAGGGAGGGAAGCTGTGGACTGAAGCTTTCTTT	CASSKGGKLWTEAFF
-	TRBJ2-1	-	TRBV5-1	TGCGCCAGCAGCGCTAACAGGGTCAATGAGCAGTTCTTC	CASSANRVNEQFF
-	TRBJ2-7	-	TRBV19	TGTGCCAGTAGTATAGACGGCAGGGGCTACGAGCAGTACTTC	CASSIDGRGYEQYF
-	TRBJ1-4	TRBD1	TRBV7-8	TGTGCCAGCAGCCGAACAGGGGGAGAAAAACTGTTTTTT	CASSRTGGEKLFF
-	TRBJ2-1	-	TRBV7-8	TGTGCCAGCAGTCCTAACAGGTTCTCCTACAATGAGCAGTTCTTC	CASSPNRFSYNEQFF